There are a few counts of the clone carrying this T cell receptor beta chain. This record comes from a study of spatial heterogeneity in lung cancer. Background on the study: Alpha-chain sequences were consistently detected in smaller numbers than beta-chain sequences.

Time point in this sample: sample taken at primary tumor resection. TCRs were sequenced from unsorted whole RNA of tumor, nontumor lung or PBMC. TCRdb passed the 5' RACE reads through MiXCR, listing each CDR3 protein once. The sample lists tens of thousands of distinct CDR3 sequences, less than 9% occurring once. The receptor was isolated from a female donor with early-stage non-small cell lung cancer. This material consisted of PBMCs, taken at surgery.

CDR3 in DNA: TGCAGTGCTAGCGACAGGGGGACAGGTGAAAAACTGTTTTTT. Its translation: CSASDRGTGEKLFF. The chain couples TRBV20-1 to TRBJ1-4, with TRBD1 identical over 9 bases. The CDR3 is 14 residues long. CDR1 DFQATT and CDR2 SNEGSKA come from the germline V gene (reference sequence). With V trimmed by 3 bases and J by 7 bases, 6 bases remained unmatched.